The 21 T cell receptor beta chains given below trace back to one sample, sequenced in a study of CD8 T cells in Susac syndrome. The RNA input was roughly 0.45 to 1 ug, and it was reverse transcribed with random hexamers. TCRdb fed the immunoSEQ multiplex PCR reads into MiXCR, producing one record per CDR3 protein. The sample comprises about 150,000 distinct CDR3 sequences, 80% to 95% of which are singletons, and roughly 0.1% rests with the top ten. The sequenced sample was CD4+ T cells from PBMCs. These receptors all stem from a human donor with multiple sclerosis.

This clonotype was observed a few times. The chain combines TRBV5-1 with TRBJ2-5; either TRBD1 or TRBD2 may fit D (7 bases each). The CDR3 is 14 amino acids. V was shortened by 7 bases and J by 3 bases, with 16 bases between the two germline ends. From germline, CDR1 is SGHRS and CDR2 YFSETQ. For the CDR3, the DNA is TGCGCCAGCCGCGTGGGAGGGGGCAAAGAGACCCAGTACTTC. It is translated as CASRVGGGKETQYF.

This rearrangement joins TRBV4-1 to TRBJ1-5; possible D gene TRBD1, 6 bases. Germline assignment: CDR1 MGHRA and CDR2 YSYEKL. V was cut by 5 bases and J by 5 bases, with 16 bases left in between. The CDR3 has 15 residues. This CDR3 reads CASSDSGGGDQPQHF. The CDR3 coding sequence is TGCGCCAGCAGCGACTCCGGGGGCGGGGATCAGCCCCAGCATTTT.

The V call is TRBV15, the J call TRBJ2-1; 8 nucleotides align to TRBD2. Germline-derived CDR1 and CDR2 are LNHNV and YYDKDF (reference sequence). The CDR3 is 17 residues long. V lost 1 base, J lost 6 bases, and 11 bases stayed unmatched. In nucleotides, the CDR3 is TGTGCCACCAGCAGAGTTAGAGCGGGAGTAGGGGGCAATGAGCAGTTCTTC. Its translation is CATSRVRAGVGGNEQFF.

The rearrangement links TRBV2 to TRBJ2-5; possibly TRBD1 for D (5 bases). CDR1 SNHLY and CDR2 FYNNEI come from the germline V gene. This CDR3 spans 13 amino acids. Trimming took 5 bases from V and 2 from J, leaving 9 bases between them. The CDR3 nucleotides read TGTGCCAGCAGTTCAGACAGTCAAGAGACCCAGTACTTC. Amino acid sequence: CASSSDSQETQYF.

This chain joins TRBV2 and TRBJ2-1; 11 nucleotides align to TRBD2. The CDR3 covers 14 residues. The V gene's germline CDR1 is SNHLY and CDR2 FYNNEI. V dropped 5 bases and J dropped 4; count of bases not matched to a gene: 1. The CDR3 spells CASSTSGGYNEQFF. In DNA form, the CDR3 reads TGTGCCAGCAGTACTAGCGGGGGATACAATGAGCAGTTCTTC.

The chain is built from TRBV20-1 and TRBJ2-7, with D hard to call. This CDR3 contains 13 residues. V dropped 7 bases and J dropped 1 base, with 14 bases sitting between them. The germline V gene encodes CDR1 DFQATT and CDR2 SNEGSKA (reference sequence). The CDR3 here is CSVRLTSSYEQYF. CDR3 bases: TGCAGTGTCAGGCTAACCTCTTCCTACGAGCAGTACTTC.

The rearrangement joins TRBV24-1 to TRBJ2-3; 9 bases align to TRBD1. The germline V gene has CDR1 KGHDR and CDR2 SFDVKD. The CDR3 consists of 15 residues. The J segment lost 6 bases and the V segment lost 4 bases, leaving 7 bases of the junction unmatched. The CDR3 DNA sequence: TGTGCCACCAGTGACCAAGGACAGGGGCTGGATACGCAGTATTTT. It specifies CATSDQGQGLDTQYF.

This sequence joins TRBV6-1 and TRBJ2-7, with D hard to call. V was cut by 3 bases and J by 7 bases, with 10 bases left in between. This CDR3 region has 12 residues. Germline V CDR1 and CDR2: MNHNS, SASEGT. The CDR3 DNA reads as TGTGCCAGCAGTGAGTACCTTGCGGAGCAGTACTTC. It is translated as CASSEYLAEQYF.

The V call is TRBV24-1, the J call TRBJ2-5; a possible D gene is TRBD2 (5 bases). CDR1 is KGHDR, CDR2 SFDVKD, per germline. CDR3 length: 15 residues. The V end lost 3 bases, the J end lost 1 base, and 11 bases lay between the germline ends. CDR3 nucleotide sequence: TGTGCCACCAGTGATCCTGGCAGCGGCCAAGAGACCCAGTACTTC. It specifies CATSDPGSGQETQYF.

The rearrangement links TRBV7-2 to TRBJ1-5; D remains unclear. This CDR3 region has 15 residues. Trimming pared 5 bases from V and 0 bases from J, leaving 11 bases between. Germline V gene data show CDR1 as SGHTA and CDR2 as FQGNSA. The CDR3 is CASSKRHGSNQPQHF. CDR3 nucleotide sequence: TGTGCCAGCAGCAAAAGGCACGGTAGCAATCAGCCCCAGCATTTT.

The CDR3 sequence is CASSFGPGELFF. CDR3 in DNA: TGTGCCAGCAGTTTTGGACCCGGGGAGCTGTTTTTT. V gene TRBV6-2 or TRBV6-3 combines with J gene TRBJ2-2; D gene ambiguous. The CDR3 runs to 12 residues. Trimming took 4 bases from V and 6 from J, leaving 6 bases between them. Germline-derived CDR1 and CDR2 are MNHEY and SVGEGT.

The chain couples TRBV5-1 to TRBJ2-7; D gene ambiguous. The CDR3 spans 13 residues. The germline V gene has CDR1 SGHRS and CDR2 YFSETQ. The V and J ends lost 1 base and 4 bases respectively, with 9 bases between them. The CDR3 DNA reads as TGCGCCAGCAGCTTGAATTACGGTTACGAGCAGTACTTC. This translates into CASSLNYGYEQYF.

The chain carries TRBV20-1 and TRBJ1-1, with unresolved D. This CDR3 is built from 14 residues. Germline lookup yields CDR1 DFQATT and CDR2 SNEGSKA (reference sequence). Trimming pared 2 bases from V and 1 base from J, leaving 11 bases between. The CDR3 DNA sequence: TGCAGTGCTAGATTCCCCTCTCAGAACACTGAAGCTTTCTTT. This translates into CSARFPSQNTEAFF.

The chain recombines TRBV14 with TRBJ2-1; D gene ambiguous. The V gene lost 0 bases and the J gene lost 7 bases, with 10 bases spanning the gap. The germline V gene has CDR1 SGHDN and CDR2 FVKESK. There are 14 residues in the CDR3. CDR3 in DNA: TGTGCCAGCAGCCAAGATCTGTCCGTTAATGAGCAGTTCTTC. It specifies CASSQDLSVNEQFF.

CDR3 residues: CASSQGARSGNTIYF. The CDR3 nucleotides read TGTGCCAGCAGTCAGGGGGCGCGGTCTGGAAACACCATATATTTT. V is TRBV27 and J is TRBJ1-3; 8 nucleotides agree with TRBD1. CDR3 length equals 15 residues. Germline CDR1 MNHEY, CDR2 SMNVEV (reference sequence). V dropped 5 bases and J dropped 1; count of bases not matched to a gene: 4.

V gene TRBV11-3 combines with J gene TRBJ1-5; D is ambiguous. Germline assignment: CDR1 SGHNT and CDR2 YENEEA. The CDR3 is made up of 20 amino acids. Trimming removed 2 bases at V and 2 bases at J, with 25 bases between. For the CDR3, the DNA is TGTGCCAGCAGCTTATCCCGTCGTGCCCCGTCAGCCGGGCGCAATCAGCCCCAGCATTTT. It yields the protein CASSLSRRAPSAGRNQPQHF.

This chain joins TRBV2 and TRBJ1-2; D gene ambiguous. CDR1 SNHLY and CDR2 FYNNEI come from the germline V gene. The CDR3 has 16 residues. The ends were cut back, 0 bases at V and 3 bases at J, with 14 bases in the middle. CDR3 sequence reads: CASSEATFLSDYGYTF. The CDR3 bases are TGTGCCAGCAGTGAAGCAACCTTTCTTTCCGACTATGGCTACACCTTC.

The DNA of the CDR3 is TGTGCCAGCAGTTTAACAGGGGTCACAGATACGCAGTATTTT. This codes for CASSLTGVTDTQYF. This chain links TRBV12-3 or TRBV12-4 with TRBJ2-3; TRBD1 matches 7 bases. The length of the CDR3 is 14 residues. V gave up 2 bases and J gave up 2 bases; unmatched junction bases: 1.

This clonotype was seen a handful of times. The CDR3 nucleotides read TGTGCCAGCAGTTTGGGACTAGCAGATACGCAGTATTTT. Protein sequence: CASSLGLADTQYF. The J gene is TRBJ2-3, the V gene TRBV12-3 or TRBV12-4; 8 bases map to TRBD2. This CDR3 has 13 amino acids. V was clipped by 3 bases and J by 4 bases; unmatched bases: 0.

The J gene is TRBJ2-7, the V gene TRBV14; 9 bases agree with TRBD1. Germline CDR1 SGHDN, CDR2 FVKESK. V lost 2 bases to trimming and J lost 6 bases; unmatched junction nucleotides: 5. The CDR3 sequence is 14 residues long. In nucleotides, the CDR3 is TGTGCCAGCAGCCAACCTGGGACAGGGCGCGAGCAGTACTTC. It translates to CASSQPGTGREQYF.

This clonotype was detected once. The chain recombines TRBV12-3 or TRBV12-4 with TRBJ2-2; D gene unclear. CDR3 size: 14 residues. Trimming removed 4 bases from V and 2 bases from J, with 8 bases in between. CDR3 sequence: CASSYVLNTGELFF. The CDR3, as DNA: TGTGCCAGCAGTTATGTACTTAACACCGGGGAGCTGTTTTTT.